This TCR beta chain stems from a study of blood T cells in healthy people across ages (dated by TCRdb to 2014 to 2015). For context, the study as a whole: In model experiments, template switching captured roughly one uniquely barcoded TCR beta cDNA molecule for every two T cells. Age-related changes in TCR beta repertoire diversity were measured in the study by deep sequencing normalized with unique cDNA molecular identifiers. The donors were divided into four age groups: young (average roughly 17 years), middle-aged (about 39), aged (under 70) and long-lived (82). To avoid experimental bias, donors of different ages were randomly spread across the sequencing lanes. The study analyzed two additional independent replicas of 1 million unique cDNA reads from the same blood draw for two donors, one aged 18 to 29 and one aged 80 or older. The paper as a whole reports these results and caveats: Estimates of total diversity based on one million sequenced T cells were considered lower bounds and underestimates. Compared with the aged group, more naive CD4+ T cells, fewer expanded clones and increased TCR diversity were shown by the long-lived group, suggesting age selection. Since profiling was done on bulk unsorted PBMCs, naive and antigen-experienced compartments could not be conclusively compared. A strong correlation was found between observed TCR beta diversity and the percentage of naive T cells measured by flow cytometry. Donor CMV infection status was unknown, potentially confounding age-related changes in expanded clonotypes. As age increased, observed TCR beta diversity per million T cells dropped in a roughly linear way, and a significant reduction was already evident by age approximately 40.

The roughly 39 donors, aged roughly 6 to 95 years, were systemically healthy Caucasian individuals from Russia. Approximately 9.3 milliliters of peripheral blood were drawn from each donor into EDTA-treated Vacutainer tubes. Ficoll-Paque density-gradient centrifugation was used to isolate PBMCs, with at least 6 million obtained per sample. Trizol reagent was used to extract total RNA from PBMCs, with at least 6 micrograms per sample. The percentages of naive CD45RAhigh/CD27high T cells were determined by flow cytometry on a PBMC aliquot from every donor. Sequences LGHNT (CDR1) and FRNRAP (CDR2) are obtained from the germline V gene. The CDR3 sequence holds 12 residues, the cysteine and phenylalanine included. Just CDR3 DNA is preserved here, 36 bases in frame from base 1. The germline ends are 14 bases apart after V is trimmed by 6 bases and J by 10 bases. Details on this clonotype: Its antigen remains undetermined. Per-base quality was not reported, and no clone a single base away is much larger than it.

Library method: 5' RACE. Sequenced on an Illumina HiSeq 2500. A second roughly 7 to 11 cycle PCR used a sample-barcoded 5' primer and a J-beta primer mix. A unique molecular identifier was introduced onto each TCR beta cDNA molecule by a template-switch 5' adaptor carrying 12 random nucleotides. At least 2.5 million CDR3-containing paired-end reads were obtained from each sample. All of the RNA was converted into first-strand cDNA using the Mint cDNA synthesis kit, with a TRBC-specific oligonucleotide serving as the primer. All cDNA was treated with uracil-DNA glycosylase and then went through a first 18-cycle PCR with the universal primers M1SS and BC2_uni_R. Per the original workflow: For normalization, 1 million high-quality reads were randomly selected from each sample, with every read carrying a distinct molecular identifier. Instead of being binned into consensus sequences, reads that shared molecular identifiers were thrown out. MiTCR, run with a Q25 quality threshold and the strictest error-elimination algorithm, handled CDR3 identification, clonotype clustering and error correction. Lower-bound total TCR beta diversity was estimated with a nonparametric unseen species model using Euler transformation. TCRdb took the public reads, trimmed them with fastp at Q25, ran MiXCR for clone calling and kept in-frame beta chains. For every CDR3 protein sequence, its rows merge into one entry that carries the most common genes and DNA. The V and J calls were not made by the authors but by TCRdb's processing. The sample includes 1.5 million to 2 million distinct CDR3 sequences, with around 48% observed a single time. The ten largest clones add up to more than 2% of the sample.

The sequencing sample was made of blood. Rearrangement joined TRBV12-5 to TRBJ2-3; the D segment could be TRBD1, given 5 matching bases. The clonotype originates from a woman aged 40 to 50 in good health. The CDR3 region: CASGPDTAAQYF. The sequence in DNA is TGTGCTAGTGGGCCGGACACGGCTGCGCAGTATTTT. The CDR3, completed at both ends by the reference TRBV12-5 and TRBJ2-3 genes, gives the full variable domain DARVTQTPRHKVTEMGQEVTMRCQPILGHNTVFWYRQTMMQGLELLAYFRNRAPLDDSGMPKDRFSAEMPDATLATLKIQPSEPRDSAVYFCASGPDTAAQYFGPGTRLTVL.